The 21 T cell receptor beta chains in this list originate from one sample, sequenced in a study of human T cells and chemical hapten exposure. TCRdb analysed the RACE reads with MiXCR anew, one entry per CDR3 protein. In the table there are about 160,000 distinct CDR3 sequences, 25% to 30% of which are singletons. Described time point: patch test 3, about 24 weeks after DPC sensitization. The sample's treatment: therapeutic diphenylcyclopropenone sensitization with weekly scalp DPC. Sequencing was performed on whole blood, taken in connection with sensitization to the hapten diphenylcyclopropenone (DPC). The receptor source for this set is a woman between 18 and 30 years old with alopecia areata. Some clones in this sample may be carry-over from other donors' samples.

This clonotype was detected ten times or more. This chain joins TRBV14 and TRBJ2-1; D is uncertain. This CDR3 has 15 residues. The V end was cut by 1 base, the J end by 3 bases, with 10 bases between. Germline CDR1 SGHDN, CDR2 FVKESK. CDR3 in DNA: TGTGCCAGCAGCCAAGGGGTCCATCGCTACAATGAGCAGTTCTTC. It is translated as CASSQGVHRYNEQFF. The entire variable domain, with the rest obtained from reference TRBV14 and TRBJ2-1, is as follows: EAGVTQFPSHSVIEKGQTVTLRCDPISGHDNLYWYRRVMGKEIKFLLHFVKESKQDESGMPNNRFLAERTGGTYSTLKVQPAELEDSGVYFCASSQGVHRYNEQFFGPGTRLTVL.

For the CDR3, the DNA is TGTGCCAGCAGCGTAGGCCAGAGGGGTTGGGAGACCCAGTACTTC. Protein product: CASSVGQRGWETQYF. The chain has TRBV9 and TRBJ2-5; D may correspond to TRBD1 or TRBD2 (5 bases each). Trimming cost V 0 bases and J 5 bases, with 14 bases left between them. CDR3 length: 15 amino acids. Germline CDR1 is SGDLS and CDR2 is YYNGEE.

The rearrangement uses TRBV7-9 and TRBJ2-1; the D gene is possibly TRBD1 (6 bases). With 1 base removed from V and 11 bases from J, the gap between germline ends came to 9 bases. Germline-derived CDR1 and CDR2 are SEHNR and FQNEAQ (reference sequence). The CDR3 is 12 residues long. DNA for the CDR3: TGTGCCAGCAGCTTAGAGGGGGTGAAGCAGTTCTTC. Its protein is CASSLEGVKQFF.

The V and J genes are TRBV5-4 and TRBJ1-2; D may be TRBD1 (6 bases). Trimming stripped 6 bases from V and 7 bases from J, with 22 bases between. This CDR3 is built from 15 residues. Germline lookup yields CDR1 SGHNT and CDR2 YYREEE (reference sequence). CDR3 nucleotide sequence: TGTGCCAGCACCTTTTCTGGGGGGGCCGGTGGTGGCTACACCTTC. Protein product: CASTFSGGAGGGYTF.

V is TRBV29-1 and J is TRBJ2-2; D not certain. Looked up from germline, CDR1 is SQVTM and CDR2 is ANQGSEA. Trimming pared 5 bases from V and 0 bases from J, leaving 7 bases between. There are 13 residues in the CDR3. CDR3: CSVTVSNTGELFF. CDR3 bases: TGCAGCGTTACCGTATCGAACACCGGGGAGCTGTTTTTT.

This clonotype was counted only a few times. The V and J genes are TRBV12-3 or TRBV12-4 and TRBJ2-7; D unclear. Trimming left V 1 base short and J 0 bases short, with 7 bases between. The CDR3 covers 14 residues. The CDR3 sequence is CASSLVGNSYEQYF. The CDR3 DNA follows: TGTGCCAGCAGTTTAGTAGGGAACTCCTACGAGCAGTACTTC.

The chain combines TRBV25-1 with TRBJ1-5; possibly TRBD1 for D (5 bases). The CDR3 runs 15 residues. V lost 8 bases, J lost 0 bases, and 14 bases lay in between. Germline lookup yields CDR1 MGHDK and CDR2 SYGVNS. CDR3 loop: CASGTGVDSNQPQHF. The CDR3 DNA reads TGTGCCAGCGGAACAGGTGTGGATAGCAATCAGCCCCAGCATTTT. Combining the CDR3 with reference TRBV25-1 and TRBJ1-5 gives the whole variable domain EADIYQTPRYLVIGTGKKITLECSQTMGHDKMYWYQQDPGMELHLIHYSYGVNSTEKGDLSSESTVSRIRTEHFPLTLESARPSHTSQYLCASGTGVDSNQPQHFGDGTRLSIL.

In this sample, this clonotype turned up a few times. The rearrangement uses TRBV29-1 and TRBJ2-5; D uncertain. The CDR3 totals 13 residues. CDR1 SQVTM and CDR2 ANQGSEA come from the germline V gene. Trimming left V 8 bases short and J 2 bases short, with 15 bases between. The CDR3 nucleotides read TGCAGCACCACCACGACTGCACAAGAGACCCAGTACTTC. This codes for CSTTTTAQETQYF.

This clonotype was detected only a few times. DNA of the CDR3: TGCGCCAGCAGATCCGGGACAGTGCTCTTGCGGAATTCACCCCTCCACTTT. It specifies CASRSGTVLLRNSPLHF. The chain is built from TRBV5-1 and TRBJ1-6, with 7 nucleotides matching TRBD1. CDR1 and CDR2 from the germline V gene are SGHRS and YFSETQ. V was clipped by 5 bases and J by 7 bases; unmatched bases: 15. This CDR3 region has 17 residues. The full variable domain, its missing parts supplied by reference TRBV5-1 and TRBJ1-6, is KAGVTQTPRYLIKTRGQQVTLSCSPISGHRSVSWYQQTPGQGLQFLFEYFSETQRNKGNFPGRFSGRQFSNSRSEMNVSTLELGDSALYLCASRSGTVLLRNSPLHFGNGTRLTVT.

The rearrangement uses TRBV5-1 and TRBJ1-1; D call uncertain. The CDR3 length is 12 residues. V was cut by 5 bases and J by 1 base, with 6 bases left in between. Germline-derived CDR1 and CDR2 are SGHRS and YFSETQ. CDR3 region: CASRRENTEAFF. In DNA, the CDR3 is TGCGCCAGCAGACGGGAGAACACTGAAGCTTTCTTT.

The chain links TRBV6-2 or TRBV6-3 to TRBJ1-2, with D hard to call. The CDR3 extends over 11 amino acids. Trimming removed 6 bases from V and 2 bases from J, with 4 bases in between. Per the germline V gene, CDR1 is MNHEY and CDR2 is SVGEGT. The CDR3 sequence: CASRSNYGYTF. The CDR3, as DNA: TGTGCCAGCAGGTCAAACTATGGCTACACCTTC.

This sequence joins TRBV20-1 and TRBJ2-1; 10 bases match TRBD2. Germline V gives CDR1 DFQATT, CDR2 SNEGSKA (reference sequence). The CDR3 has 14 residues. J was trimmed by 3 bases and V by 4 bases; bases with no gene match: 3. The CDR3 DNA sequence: TGCAGTGCTACGAGCGGGGGGGACTACAATGAGCAGTTCTTC. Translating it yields CSATSGGDYNEQFF.

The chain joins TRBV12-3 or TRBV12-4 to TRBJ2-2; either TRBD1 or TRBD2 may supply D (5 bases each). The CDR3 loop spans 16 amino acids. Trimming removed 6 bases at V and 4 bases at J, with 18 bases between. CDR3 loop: CASRNYRDRGTGELFF. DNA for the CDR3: TGTGCCAGCAGGAACTACCGGGACCGCGGCACCGGGGAGCTGTTTTTT.

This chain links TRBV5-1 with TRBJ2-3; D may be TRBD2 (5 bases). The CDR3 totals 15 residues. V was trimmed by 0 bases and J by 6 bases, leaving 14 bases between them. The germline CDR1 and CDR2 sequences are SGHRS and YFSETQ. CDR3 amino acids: CASSLAASSGDTQYF. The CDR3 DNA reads TGCGCCAGCAGCTTGGCTGCTTCTTCGGGGGATACGCAGTATTTT.

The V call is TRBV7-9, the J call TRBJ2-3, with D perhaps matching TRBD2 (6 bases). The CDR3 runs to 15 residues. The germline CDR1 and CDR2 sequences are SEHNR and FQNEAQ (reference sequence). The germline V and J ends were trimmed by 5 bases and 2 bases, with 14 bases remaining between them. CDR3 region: CASSLLASVTDTQYF. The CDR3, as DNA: TGTGCCAGCAGCCTTCTAGCGTCGGTCACAGATACGCAGTATTTT.

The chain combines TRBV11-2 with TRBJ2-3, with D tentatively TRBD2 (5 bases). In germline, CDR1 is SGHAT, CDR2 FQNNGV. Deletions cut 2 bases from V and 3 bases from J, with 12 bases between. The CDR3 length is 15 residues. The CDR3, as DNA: TGTGCCAGCAGCTTACTAGAGCGAGGGACAGATACGCAGTATTTT. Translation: CASSLLERGTDTQYF. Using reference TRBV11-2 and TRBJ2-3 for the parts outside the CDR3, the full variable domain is EAGVAQSPRYKIIEKRQSVAFWCNPISGHATLYWYQQILGQGPKLLIQFQNNGVVDDSQLPKDRFSAERLKGVDSTLKIQPAKLEDSAVYLCASSLLERGTDTQYFGPGTRLTVL.

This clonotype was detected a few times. In DNA, the CDR3 is TGTGCCAGCAGTCGTGACGGTACGCAGTATTTT. It is translated as CASSRDGTQYF. This sequence joins TRBV2 and TRBJ2-3; D is unclear. The germline V and J ends were trimmed by 5 bases and 8 bases, with 8 bases remaining between them. Germline V gene data show CDR1 as SNHLY and CDR2 as FYNNEI. The CDR3 loop spans 11 amino acids.

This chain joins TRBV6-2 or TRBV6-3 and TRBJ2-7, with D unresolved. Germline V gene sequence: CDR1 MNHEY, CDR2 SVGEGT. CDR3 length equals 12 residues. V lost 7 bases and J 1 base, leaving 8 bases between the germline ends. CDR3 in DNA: TGTGCCAGCAAGAGGCGGTCCTACGAGCAGTACTTC. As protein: CASKRRSYEQYF.

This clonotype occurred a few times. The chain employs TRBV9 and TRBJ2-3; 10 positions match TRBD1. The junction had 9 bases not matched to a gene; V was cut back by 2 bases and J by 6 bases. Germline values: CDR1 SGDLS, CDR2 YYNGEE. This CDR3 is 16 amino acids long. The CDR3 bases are TGTGCCAGCAGCGTCGCCGGGACAGGGGTGCAGGATACGCAGTATTTT. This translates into CASSVAGTGVQDTQYF.

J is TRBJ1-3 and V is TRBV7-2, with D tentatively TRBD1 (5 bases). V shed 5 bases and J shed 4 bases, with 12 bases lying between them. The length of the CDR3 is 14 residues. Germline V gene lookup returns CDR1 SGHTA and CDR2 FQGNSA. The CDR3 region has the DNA TGTGCCAGCAGCACCAGACAGATAGGAAACACCATATATTTT. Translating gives CASSTRQIGNTIYF. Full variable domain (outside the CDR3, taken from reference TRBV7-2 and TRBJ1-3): GAGVSQSPSNKVTEKGKDVELRCDPISGHTALYWYRQSLGQGLEFLIYFQGNSAPDKSGLPSDRFSAERTGGSVSTLTIQRTQQEDSAVYLCASSTRQIGNTIYFGEGSWLTVV.

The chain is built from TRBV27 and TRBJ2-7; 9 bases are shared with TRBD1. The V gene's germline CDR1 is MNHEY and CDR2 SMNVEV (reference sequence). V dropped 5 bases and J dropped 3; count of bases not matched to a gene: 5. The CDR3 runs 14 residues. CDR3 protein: CASSAGTGFYEQYF. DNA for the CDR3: TGTGCCAGCAGTGCCGGGACAGGGTTCTACGAGCAGTACTTC.